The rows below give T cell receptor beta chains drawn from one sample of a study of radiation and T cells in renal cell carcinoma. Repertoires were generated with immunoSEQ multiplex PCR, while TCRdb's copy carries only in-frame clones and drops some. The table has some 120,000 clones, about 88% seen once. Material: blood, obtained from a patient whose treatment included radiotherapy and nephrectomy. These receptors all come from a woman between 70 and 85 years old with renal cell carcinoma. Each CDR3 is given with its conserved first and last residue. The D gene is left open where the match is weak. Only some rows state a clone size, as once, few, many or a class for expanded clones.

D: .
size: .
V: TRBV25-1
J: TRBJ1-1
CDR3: CASMLTSNTEAFF
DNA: TGTGCCAGCATGCTGACCTCGAACACTGAAGCTTTCTTT

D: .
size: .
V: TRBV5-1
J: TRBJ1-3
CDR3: CASSRQGRDTIYF
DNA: TGCGCCAGCAGTCGGCAGGGTCGTGACACCATATATTTT

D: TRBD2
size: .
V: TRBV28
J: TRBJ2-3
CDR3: CASSFGGARDTQYF
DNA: TGTGCCAGCAGTTTCGGGGGGGCGAGAGATACGCAGTATTTT

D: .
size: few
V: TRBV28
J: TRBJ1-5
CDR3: CASSNHRGANQPQHF
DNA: TGTGCCAGCAGTAACCACCGGGGGGCGAATCAGCCCCAGCATTTT

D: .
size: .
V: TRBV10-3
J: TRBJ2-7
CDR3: CAIHDSDSYEQYF
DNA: TGTGCCATACACGACTCGGACTCCTACGAGCAGTACTTC

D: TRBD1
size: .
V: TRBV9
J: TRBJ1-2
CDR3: CASSLRQGPGYTF
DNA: TGTGCCAGCAGCCTCAGACAGGGGCCTGGCTACACCTTC

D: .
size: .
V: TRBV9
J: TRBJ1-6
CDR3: CASSVEIPGGTGHSPLHF
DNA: TGTGCCAGCAGCGTAGAAATCCCCGGGGGCACAGGGCACTCACCCCTCCACTTT

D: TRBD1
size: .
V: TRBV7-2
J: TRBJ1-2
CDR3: CASSFPGQGLGGYTF
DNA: TGTGCCAGCAGCTTCCCGGGACAGGGGTTAGGTGGCTACACCTTC

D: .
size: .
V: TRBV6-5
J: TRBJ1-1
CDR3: CASSSLGGKNTEAFF
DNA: TGTGCCAGCAGCTCCCTCGGCGGAAAGAACACTGAAGCTTTCTTT

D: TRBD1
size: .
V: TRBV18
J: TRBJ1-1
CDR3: CASSSGQGNTEAFF
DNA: TGTGCCAGCTCATCGGGACAGGGAAACACTGAAGCTTTCTTT

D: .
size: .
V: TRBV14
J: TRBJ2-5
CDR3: CASSRGSLQETQYF
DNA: TGTGCCAGCAGCCGAGGTTCCCTCCAAGAGACCCAGTACTTC

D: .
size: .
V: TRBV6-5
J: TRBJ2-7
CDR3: CASSLRGGRTYEQYF
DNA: TGTGCCAGCAGTCTTCGCGGGGGCCGGACCTACGAGCAGTACTTC

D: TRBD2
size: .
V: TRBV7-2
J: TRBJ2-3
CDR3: CASSFGVAGGTDTQYF
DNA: TGTGCCAGCAGCTTTGGAGTAGCGGGGGGCACAGATACGCAGTATTTT

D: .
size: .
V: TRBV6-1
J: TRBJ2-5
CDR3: CASSGIDPQETQYF
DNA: TGTGCCAGCAGTGGGATAGACCCCCAAGAGACCCAGTACTTC

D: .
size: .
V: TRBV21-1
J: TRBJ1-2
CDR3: CASSVTGKLGYGYTF
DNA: TGTGCCAGCAGCGTTACAGGGAAACTGGGCTATGGCTACACCTTC

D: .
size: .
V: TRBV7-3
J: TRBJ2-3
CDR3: CASSLNKADTQYF
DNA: TGTGCCAGCAGCTTAAATAAGGCGGATACGCAGTATTTT

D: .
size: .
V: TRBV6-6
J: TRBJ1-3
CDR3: CASRVGGGGGNTIYF
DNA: TGTGCCAGCCGGGTTGGGGGAGGGGGAGGAAACACCATATATTTT

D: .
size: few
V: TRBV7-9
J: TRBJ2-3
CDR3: CASSLAGGNTDTQYF
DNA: TGTGCCAGCAGCTTAGCGGGGGGCAACACAGATACGCAGTATTTT

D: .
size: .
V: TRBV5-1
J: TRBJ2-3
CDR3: CASSFSRGGTDTQYF
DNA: TGCGCCAGCAGCTTCAGTCGGGGTGGTACAGATACGCAGTATTTT

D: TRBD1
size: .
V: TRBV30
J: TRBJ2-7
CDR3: CAGERPGQGAYEQYF
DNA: TGTGCCGGAGAGAGACCGGGACAGGGGGCCTACGAGCAGTACTTC

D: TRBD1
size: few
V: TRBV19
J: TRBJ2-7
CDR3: CASSMTTGAEQYF
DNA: TGTGCCAGTAGTATGACGACAGGGGCCGAGCAGTACTTC

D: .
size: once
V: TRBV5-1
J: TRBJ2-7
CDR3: CASSLDIVPGEQYF
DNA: TGCGCCAGCAGCTTGGATATAGTACCCGGCGAGCAGTACTTC

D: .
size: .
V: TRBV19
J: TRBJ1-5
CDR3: CASSIVVWEPQHF
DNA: TGTGCCAGTAGTATCGTAGTGTGGGAGCCCCAGCATTTT

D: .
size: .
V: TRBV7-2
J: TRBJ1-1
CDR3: CASRPLLAGGEAFF
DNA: TGTGCCAGCCGTCCTCTCCTGGCCGGGGGTGAAGCTTTCTTT

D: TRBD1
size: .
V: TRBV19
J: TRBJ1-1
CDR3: CASSKDRGQGKNTEAFF
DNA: TGTGCCAGTAGTAAAGACAGGGGGCAAGGGAAGAACACTGAAGCTTTCTTT

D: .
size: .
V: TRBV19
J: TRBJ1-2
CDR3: CASSISARLNYGYTF
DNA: TGTGCCAGTAGTATAAGCGCCCGACTGAACTATGGCTACACCTTC

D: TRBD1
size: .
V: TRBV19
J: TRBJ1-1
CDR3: CASSRTGEGTEAFF
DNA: TGTGCCAGTAGTAGGACAGGGGAGGGCACTGAAGCTTTCTTT

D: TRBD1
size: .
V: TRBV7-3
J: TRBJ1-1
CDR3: CASSDGQGREAFF
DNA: TGTGCCAGCAGCGACGGACAGGGAAGGGAAGCTTTCTTT

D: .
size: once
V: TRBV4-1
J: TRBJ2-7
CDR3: CASSQGGTGYEQYF
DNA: TGCGCCAGCAGCCAAGGGGGGACGGGCTACGAGCAGTACTTC

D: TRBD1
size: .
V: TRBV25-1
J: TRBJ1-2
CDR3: CASSQGAYGYTF
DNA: TGTGCCAGCAGCCAGGGGGCCTATGGCTACACCTTC

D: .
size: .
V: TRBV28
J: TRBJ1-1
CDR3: CASDRGTEAFF
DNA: TGTGCCAGCGATCGGGGGACTGAAGCTTTCTTT

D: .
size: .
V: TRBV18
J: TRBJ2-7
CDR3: CASSPPTHHEQYF
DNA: TGTGCCAGCTCACCACCCACTCATCACGAGCAGTACTTC

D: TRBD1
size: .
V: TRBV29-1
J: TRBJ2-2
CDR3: CSVGQGTGELFF
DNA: TGCAGCGTCGGACAGGGTACCGGGGAGCTGTTTTTT

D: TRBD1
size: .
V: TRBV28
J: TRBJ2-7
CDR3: CASSPIQGAAYEQYF
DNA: TGTGCCAGCAGCCCCATACAGGGGGCAGCCTACGAGCAGTACTTC

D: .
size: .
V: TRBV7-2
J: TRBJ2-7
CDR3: CASSLGASSYEQYF
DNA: TGTGCCAGCAGCTTAGGGGCCAGTTCCTACGAGCAGTACTTC

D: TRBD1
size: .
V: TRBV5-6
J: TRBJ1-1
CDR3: CASSSYGSRDRGSEAFF
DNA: TGTGCCAGCAGCTCGTATGGTAGCCGGGACAGGGGTTCTGAAGCTTTCTTT

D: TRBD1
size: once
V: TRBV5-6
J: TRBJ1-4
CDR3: CASSSPGQGAKDEKLFF
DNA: TGTGCCAGCAGCTCTCCGGGACAGGGGGCGAAAGATGAAAAACTGTTTTTT

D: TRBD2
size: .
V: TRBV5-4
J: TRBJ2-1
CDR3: CASSPRLAGRNEQFF
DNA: TGTGCCAGCAGTCCTAGACTAGCGGGGCGGAATGAGCAGTTCTTC

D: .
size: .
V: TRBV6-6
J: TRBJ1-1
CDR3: CASSYGGDNTEAFF
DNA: TGTGCCAGCAGTTACGGGGGAGACAACACTGAAGCTTTCTTT

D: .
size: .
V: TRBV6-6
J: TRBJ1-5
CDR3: CASSYSAGSNQPQHF
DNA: TGTGCCAGCAGTTACTCTGCGGGGAGCAATCAGCCCCAGCATTTT

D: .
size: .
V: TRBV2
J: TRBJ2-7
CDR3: CASSLSYEQYF
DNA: TGTGCCAGCAGTTTATCCTACGAGCAGTACTTC

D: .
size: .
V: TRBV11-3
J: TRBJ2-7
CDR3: CASSTGKQYF
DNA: TGTGCCAGCTCAACGGGGAAGCAGTACTTC